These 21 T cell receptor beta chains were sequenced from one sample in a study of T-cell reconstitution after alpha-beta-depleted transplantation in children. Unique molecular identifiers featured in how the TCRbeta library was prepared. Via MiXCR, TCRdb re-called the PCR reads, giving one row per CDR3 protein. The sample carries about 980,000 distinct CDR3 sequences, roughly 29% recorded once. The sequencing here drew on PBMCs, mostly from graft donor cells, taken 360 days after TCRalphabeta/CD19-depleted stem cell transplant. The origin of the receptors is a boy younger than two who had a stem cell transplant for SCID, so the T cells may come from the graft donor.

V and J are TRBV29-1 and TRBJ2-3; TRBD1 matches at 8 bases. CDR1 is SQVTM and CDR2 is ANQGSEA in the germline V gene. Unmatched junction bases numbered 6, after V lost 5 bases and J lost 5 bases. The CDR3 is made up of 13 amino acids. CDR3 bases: TGCAGCGTTCTGAGGACAGGGAGAGATACGCAGTATTTT. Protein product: CSVLRTGRDTQYF.

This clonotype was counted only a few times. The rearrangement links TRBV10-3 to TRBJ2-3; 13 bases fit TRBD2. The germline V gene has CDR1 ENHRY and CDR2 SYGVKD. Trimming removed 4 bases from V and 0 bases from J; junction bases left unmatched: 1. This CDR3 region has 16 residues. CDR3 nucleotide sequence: TGTGCCATCAGTGGGGGACTAGCGGGGAGCACAGATACGCAGTATTTT. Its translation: CAISGGLAGSTDTQYF.

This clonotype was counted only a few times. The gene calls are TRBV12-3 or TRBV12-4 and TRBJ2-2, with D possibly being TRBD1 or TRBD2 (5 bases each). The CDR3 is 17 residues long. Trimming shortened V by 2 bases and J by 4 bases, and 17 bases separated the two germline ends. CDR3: CASSLNHRGPSTGELFF. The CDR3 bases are TGTGCCAGCAGTTTAAACCACCGGGGACCGTCCACCGGGGAGCTGTTTTTT.

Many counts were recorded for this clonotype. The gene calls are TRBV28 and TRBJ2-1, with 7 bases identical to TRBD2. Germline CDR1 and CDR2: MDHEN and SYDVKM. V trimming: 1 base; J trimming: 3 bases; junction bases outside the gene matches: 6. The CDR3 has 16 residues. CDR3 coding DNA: TGTGCCAGCAGTTTATTTGGGGGGGAGAACTACAATGAGCAGTTCTTC. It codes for CASSLFGGENYNEQFF. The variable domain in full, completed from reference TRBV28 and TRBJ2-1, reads DVKVTQSSRYLVKRTGEKVFLECVQDMDHENMFWYRQDPGLGLRLIYFSYDVKMKEKGDIPEGYSVSREKKERFSLILESASTNQTSMYLCASSLFGGENYNEQFFGPGTRLTVL.

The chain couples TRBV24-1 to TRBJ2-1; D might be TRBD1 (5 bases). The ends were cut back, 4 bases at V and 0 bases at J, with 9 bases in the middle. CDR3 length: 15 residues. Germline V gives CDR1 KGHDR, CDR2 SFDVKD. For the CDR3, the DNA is TGTGCCACCAGTGACCACAGGAGCTCCTACAATGAGCAGTTCTTC. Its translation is CATSDHRSSYNEQFF.

The CDR3 DNA follows: TGCGCCAGCAGCCTACCTATAATTAGCGGGGGCCTCCAGGAGACCCAGTACTTC. It is translated as CASSLPIISGGLQETQYF. The chain joins TRBV5-1 to TRBJ2-5; 9 bases fit TRBD2. Germline V lookup: CDR1 SGHRS, CDR2 YFSETQ. The trim removed 4 bases at V and 5 bases at J, leaving 18 bases unmatched. The CDR3 sequence is 18 residues long. Using reference TRBV5-1 and TRBJ2-5 for the parts outside the CDR3, the full variable domain is KAGVTQTPRYLIKTRGQQVTLSCSPISGHRSVSWYQQTPGQGLQFLFEYFSETQRNKGNFPGRFSGRQFSNSRSEMNVSTLELGDSALYLCASSLPIISGGLQETQYFGPGTRLLVL.

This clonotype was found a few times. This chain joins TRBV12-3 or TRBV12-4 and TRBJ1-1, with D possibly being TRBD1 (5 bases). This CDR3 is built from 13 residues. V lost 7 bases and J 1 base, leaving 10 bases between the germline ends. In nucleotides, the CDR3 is TGTGCCAGCACCCCGACAGAGAACACTGAAGCTTTCTTT. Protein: CASTPTENTEAFF.

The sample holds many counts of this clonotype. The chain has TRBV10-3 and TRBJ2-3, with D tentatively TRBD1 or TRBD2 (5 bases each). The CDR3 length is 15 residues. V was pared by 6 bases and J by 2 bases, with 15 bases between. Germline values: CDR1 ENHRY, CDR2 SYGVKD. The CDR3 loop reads CAIRVTGTPTDTQYF. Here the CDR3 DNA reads TGTGCCATCAGAGTCACCGGGACCCCCACAGATACGCAGTATTTT.

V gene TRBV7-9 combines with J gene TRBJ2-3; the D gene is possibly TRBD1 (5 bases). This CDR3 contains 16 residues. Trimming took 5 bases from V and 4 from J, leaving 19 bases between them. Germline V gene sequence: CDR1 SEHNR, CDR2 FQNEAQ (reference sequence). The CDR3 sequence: CASSPYPTKGADTQYF. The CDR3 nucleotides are TGTGCCAGCAGCCCATACCCCACAAAAGGGGCAGATACGCAGTATTTT. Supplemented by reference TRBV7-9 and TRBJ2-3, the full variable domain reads DTGVSQNPRHKITKRGQNVTFRCDPISEHNRLYWYRQTLGQGPEFLTYFQNEAQLEKSRLLSDRFSAERPKGSFSTLEIQRTEQGDSAMYLCASSPYPTKGADTQYFGPGTRLTVL.

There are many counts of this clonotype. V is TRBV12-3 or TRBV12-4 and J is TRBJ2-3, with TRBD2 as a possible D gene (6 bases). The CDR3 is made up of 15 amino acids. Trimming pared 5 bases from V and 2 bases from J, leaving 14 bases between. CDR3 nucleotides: TGTGCCAGCAGTCTTCGCGGGGCTCTCACAGATACGCAGTATTTT. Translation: CASSLRGALTDTQYF.

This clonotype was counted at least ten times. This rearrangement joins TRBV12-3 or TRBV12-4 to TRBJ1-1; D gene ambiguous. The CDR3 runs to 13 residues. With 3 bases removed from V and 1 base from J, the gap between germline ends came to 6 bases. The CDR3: CASSFRRNTEAFF. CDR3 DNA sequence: TGTGCCAGCAGTTTCAGGAGGAACACTGAAGCTTTCTTT.

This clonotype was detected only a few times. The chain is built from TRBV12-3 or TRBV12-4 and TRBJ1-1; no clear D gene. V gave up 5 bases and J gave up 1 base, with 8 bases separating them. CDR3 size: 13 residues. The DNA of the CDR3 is TGTGCCAGCAGTCATAGACGGAACACTGAAGCTTTCTTT. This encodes CASSHRRNTEAFF.

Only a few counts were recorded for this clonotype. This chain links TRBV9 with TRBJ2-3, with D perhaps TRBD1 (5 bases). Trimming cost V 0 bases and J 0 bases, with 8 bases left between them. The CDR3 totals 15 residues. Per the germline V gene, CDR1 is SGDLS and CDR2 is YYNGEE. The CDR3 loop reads CASSVGDSSTDTQYF. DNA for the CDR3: TGTGCCAGCAGCGTAGGTGACAGCAGCACAGATACGCAGTATTTT.

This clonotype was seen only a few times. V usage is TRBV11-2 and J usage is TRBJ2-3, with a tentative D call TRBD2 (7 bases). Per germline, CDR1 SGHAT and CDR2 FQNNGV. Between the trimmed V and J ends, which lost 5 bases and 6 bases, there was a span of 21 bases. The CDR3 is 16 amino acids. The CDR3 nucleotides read TGTGCCAGCAGCAAATCCGGGGGGCCGCGGCTGGATACGCAGTATTTT. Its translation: CASSKSGGPRLDTQYF.

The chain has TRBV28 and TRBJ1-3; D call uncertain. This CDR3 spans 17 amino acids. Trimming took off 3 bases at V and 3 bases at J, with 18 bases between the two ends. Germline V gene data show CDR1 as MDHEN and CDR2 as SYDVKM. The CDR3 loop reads CASSFNGRTWDGNTIYF. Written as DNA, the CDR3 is TGTGCCAGCAGTTTTAATGGGCGGACTTGGGATGGAAACACCATATATTTT.

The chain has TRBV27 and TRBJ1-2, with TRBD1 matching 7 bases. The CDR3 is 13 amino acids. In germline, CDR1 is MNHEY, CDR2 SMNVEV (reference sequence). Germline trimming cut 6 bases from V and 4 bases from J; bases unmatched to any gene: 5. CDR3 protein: CASSRTGPYGYTF. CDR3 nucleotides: TGTGCCAGCAGCCGGACAGGCCCCTATGGCTACACCTTC.

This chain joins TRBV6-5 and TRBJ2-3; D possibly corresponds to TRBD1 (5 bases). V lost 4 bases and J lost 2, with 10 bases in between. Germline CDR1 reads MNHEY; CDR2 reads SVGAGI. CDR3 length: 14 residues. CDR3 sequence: CASSLQAYTDTQYF. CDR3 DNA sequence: TGTGCCAGCAGTTTACAGGCCTACACAGATACGCAGTATTTT.

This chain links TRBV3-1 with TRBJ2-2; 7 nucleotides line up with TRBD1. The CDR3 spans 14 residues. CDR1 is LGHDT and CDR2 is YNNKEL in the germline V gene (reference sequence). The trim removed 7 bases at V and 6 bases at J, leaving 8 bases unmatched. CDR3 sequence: CASTPQGYAGELFF. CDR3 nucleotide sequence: TGTGCCAGCACCCCACAGGGGTACGCCGGGGAGCTGTTTTTT.

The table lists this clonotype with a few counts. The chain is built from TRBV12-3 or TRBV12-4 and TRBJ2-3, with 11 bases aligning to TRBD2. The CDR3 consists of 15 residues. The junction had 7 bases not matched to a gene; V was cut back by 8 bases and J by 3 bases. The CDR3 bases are TGTGCCAGCCTACTAGCGGGGGTTGGGACAGATACGCAGTATTTT. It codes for CASLLAGVGTDTQYF.

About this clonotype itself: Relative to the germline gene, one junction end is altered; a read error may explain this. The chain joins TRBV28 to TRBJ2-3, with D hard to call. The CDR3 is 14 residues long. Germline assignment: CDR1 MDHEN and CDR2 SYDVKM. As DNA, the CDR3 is TGTGCCAGCAGCCCCCCCCGCGCCACTGACTTAGATTTCTTT. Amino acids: CASSPPRATDLDFF.

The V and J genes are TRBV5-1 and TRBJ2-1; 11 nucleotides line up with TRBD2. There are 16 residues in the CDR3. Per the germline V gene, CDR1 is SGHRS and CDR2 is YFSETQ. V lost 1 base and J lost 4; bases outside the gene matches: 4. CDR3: CASSLLGTSGYNEQFF. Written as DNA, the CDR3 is TGCGCCAGCAGCTTGTTGGGGACTAGCGGTTACAATGAGCAGTTCTTC.